Listed below are T cell receptor beta chains from one sample, sequenced in a study of blood T cell repertoires in COVID-19. This table comes from immunoSEQ multiplex PCR, and its TCRdb copy is limited to in-frame clones, with some not included. The sample has approximately 210,000 clones; 80% to 90% are singletons. Sequenced sample: peripheral blood. The receptors come from a woman between 50 and 59 years old with active or convalescent COVID-19. The CDR3 runs from the conserved cysteine through the conserved F or W.

>TRBV2|TRBJ1-1
CASRERAWNTEAFF
>TRBV2|TRBJ2-7
CASSVTGVAYEQYF
>TRBV11-3|TRBJ2-5
CASSWGGDQETQYF
>TRBV7-8|TRBJ1-2
CASSPHYEGYTF
>TRBV29-1|TRBJ1-4
CSVGGTRGDEKLFF
>TRBV6-5|TRBJ1-1
CASSPEGAHAEAFF
>TRBV29-1|TRBJ2-5
CSVDLPTGLGVGTQYF
>TRBV6-6|TRBJ1-2
CASSHTGGDYGYTF
>TRBV20-1|TRBJ1-6
CSASGFGASYNSPLHF
>TRBV11-3|TRBJ2-3
CASSLEFWTLDSPIYSTDTQYF
>TRBV18|TRBJ2-7
CASSALQGSYEQYF
>TRBV20-1|TRBJ2-2
CSASGPRGLFF
>TRBV5-6|TRBJ2-1
CASSLQGNEQFF
>TRBV24-1|TRBJ2-3
CATSDPARARDTQYF
>TRBV5-4|TRBJ2-7
CASSWRGSYEQYF
>TRBV11-2|TRBJ2-2
CASSLSVTGELFF
>TRBV19|TRBJ1-1
CASAKRDSNTEAFF
>TRBV7-3|TRBJ1-6
CASSNPDRASPLHF
>TRBV6-7|TRBJ2-2
CAPGGSLVPGELFF
>TRBV24-1|TRBJ2-1
CATSRNYPYNEQFF
>TRBV24-1|TRBJ1-6
CATRRTDNYPYNSPLHF
>TRBV6-1|TRBJ2-5
CASSEAYLAKIVETQYF